The next 18 T cell receptor beta chains were all read from a single sample in a study of fetal regulatory T cell absence and autoimmunity. Generated by immunoSEQ multiplex PCR, the TCRdb table keeps only in-frame clones and is missing some. The table includes approximately 94,000 clones, 72% detected once. Sequenced material: pancreas tissue. The source of these receptors is a male donor with IPEX syndrome.

In this sample, this clone turned up a few times. The chain recombines TRBV7-8 with TRBJ2-1, with D perhaps matching TRBD1 or TRBD2 (6 bases each). Germline assignment: CDR1 SGHVS and CDR2 FQNEAQ. There are 16 residues in the CDR3. The V end was cut by 1 base, the J end by 6 bases, with 16 bases between. The CDR3 here is CASSLGRQGRINEQFF. The CDR3 coding sequence is TGTGCCAGCAGCTTAGGTCGGCAGGGGAGGATCAATGAGCAGTTCTTC.

V gene TRBV30 combines with J gene TRBJ2-7; 8 bases map to TRBD1. CDR3 size: 13 residues. Unmatched junction bases numbered 4, after V lost 3 bases and J lost 3 bases. Germline CDR1 GTSNPN, CDR2 SVGIG (reference sequence). The chain's CDR3 is CAWRIDRGYEQYF. The CDR3 DNA sequence: TGTGCCTGGAGGATCGACAGGGGCTACGAGCAGTACTTC. Based on the CDR3 plus reference TRBV30 and TRBJ2-7, the full variable domain is SQTIHQWPATLVQPVGSPLSLECTVEGTSNPNLYWYRQAAGRGLQLLFYSVGIGQISSEVPQNLSASRPQDRQFILSSKKLLLSDSGFYLCAWRIDRGYEQYFGPGTRLTVT.

The chain joins TRBV5-4 to TRBJ1-2, with TRBD1 as a possible D gene (6 bases). Trimming cost V 0 bases and J 3 bases, with 15 bases left between them. Germline V gene sequence: CDR1 SGHNT, CDR2 YYREEE (reference sequence). The CDR3 length is 16 residues. The CDR3 DNA reads TGTGCCAGCAGCTTGGCCCTTGGGGGGCCCGACTATGGCTACACCTTC. This encodes CASSLALGGPDYGYTF. The whole variable domain, filled in from reference TRBV5-4 and TRBJ1-2, reads ETGVTQSPTHLIKTRGQQVTLRCSSQSGHNTVSWYQQALGQGPQFIFQYYREEENGRGNFPPRFSGLQFPNYSSELNVNALELDDSALYLCASSLALGGPDYGYTFGSGTRLTVV.

The rearrangement links TRBV25-1 to TRBJ2-7; D call uncertain. Per germline, CDR1 MGHDK and CDR2 SYGVNS. The CDR3 has 14 amino acids. V shed 0 bases and J shed 0 bases, with 6 bases lying between them. In DNA, the CDR3 is TGTGCCAGCAGTGAATATGCGAGCTCCTACGAGCAGTACTTC. Translating gives CASSEYASSYEQYF.

This clone was observed a handful of times. The chain employs TRBV5-6 and TRBJ2-1; 11 bases match TRBD2. The CDR3 is made up of 14 amino acids. The ends lost 5 bases at V and 8 bases at J; junction bases unmatched: 6. Looked up from germline, CDR1 is SGHDT and CDR2 is YYEEEE. DNA for the CDR3: TGTGCCAGCAGTTTAGCGGGGGGGCCCCATGAGCAGTTCTTC. Its translation: CASSLAGGPHEQFF.

J is TRBJ2-2 and V is TRBV6-5, with a possible D match to TRBD2 (5 bases). The V and J ends lost 6 bases and 4 bases respectively, with 6 bases between them. The CDR3 loop spans 12 amino acids. Germline-derived CDR1 and CDR2 are MNHEY and SVGAGI. The CDR3 spells CASRGSTGELFF. The CDR3 nucleotides are TGTGCCAGCAGAGGGAGCACCGGGGAGCTGTTTTTT.

This clone was found once. The V call is TRBV19, the J call TRBJ1-4, with D hard to call. Between the trimmed V and J ends, which lost 2 bases and 4 bases, there was a span of 8 bases. The CDR3 sequence is 14 residues long. Germline values: CDR1 LNHDA, CDR2 SQIVND (reference sequence). The CDR3: CASSIMEHNEKLFF. Here the CDR3 DNA reads TGTGCCAGTAGTATAATGGAACATAATGAAAAACTGTTTTTT.

V is TRBV6-5 and J is TRBJ1-2; 9 positions agree with TRBD1. The CDR3 loop spans 13 amino acids. With V trimmed by 6 bases and J by 6 bases, 5 bases remained unmatched. Germline values: CDR1 MNHEY, CDR2 SVGAGI. DNA for the CDR3: TGTGCCAGCAGCCCACAGGGGGCAAATGGCTACACCTTC. As protein: CASSPQGANGYTF.

The V call is TRBV5-1, the J call TRBJ1-2, with D perhaps matching TRBD1 (5 bases). CDR3 size: 15 residues. Germline CDR1 is SGHRS and CDR2 is YFSETQ. V was clipped by 4 bases and J by 5 bases, with 18 bases between them. CDR3 in DNA: TGCGCCAGCAGCACAACCGGGACGGAGTTATATGGCTACACCTTC. As protein: CASSTTGTELYGYTF.

The chain has TRBV4-2 and TRBJ2-1, with 7 bases matching TRBD2. The V gene end was trimmed by 0 bases and the J gene end by 1 base; junction bases not matched to a gene: 6. This CDR3 is 17 amino acids long. From germline, CDR1 is LGHNA and CDR2 YNFKEQ. DNA of the CDR3: TGTGCCAGCAGCCAAGAAGCCATAGCGGGTTCCTACAATGAGCAGTTCTTC. Translation gives CASSQEAIAGSYNEQFF.

V and J are TRBV5-1 and TRBJ2-6; 8 nucleotides line up with TRBD2. Germline V gives CDR1 SGHRS, CDR2 YFSETQ. Losses at the gene ends were 4 bases for V and 4 bases for J; bases not matched to a gene: 16. The CDR3 consists of 19 residues. The CDR3 DNA reads as TGCGCCAGCAGCCGGAAACCTAGCGGGTGGGCAGGAGGGGCCAACGTCCTGACTTTC. It codes for CASSRKPSGWAGGANVLTF.

This chain links TRBV11-3 with TRBJ2-3; TRBD2 aligns across 14 bases. Germline V gene data show CDR1 as SGHNT and CDR2 as YENEEA. The trim removed 4 bases at V and 10 bases at J, leaving 1 base unmatched. CDR3 length equals 13 residues. The CDR3 protein is CASSSGLAGAQYF. CDR3 coding DNA: TGTGCCAGCAGCTCGGGACTAGCGGGAGCGCAGTATTTT.

This chain connects TRBV5-1 to TRBJ2-2; 7 bases map to TRBD1. The germline CDR1 and CDR2 sequences are SGHRS and YFSETQ. This CDR3 region has 15 residues. V lost 1 base and J lost 3; bases outside the gene matches: 3. The CDR3 bases are TGCGCCAGCAGCTTGAGGCAGGGGGACACCGGGGAGCTGTTTTTT. This sequence encodes CASSLRQGDTGELFF.

The chain is built from TRBV15 and TRBJ1-1, with D unclear. There are 12 residues in the CDR3. The germline CDR1 and CDR2 sequences are LNHNV and YYDKDF (reference sequence). The V end was cut by 2 bases, the J end by 1 base, with 2 bases between. The CDR3 DNA sequence: TGTGCCACCAGCAGACAGAACACTGAAGCTTTCTTT. The encoded protein is CATSRQNTEAFF.

The count of this clone is one. The junction and the germline gene differ at one end; a read error may be behind it. This chain links TRBV27 with TRBJ2-1, with a weak D call TRBD2 (6 bases). Germline CDR1 MNHEY, CDR2 SMNVEV (reference sequence). This CDR3 comprises 13 residues. The CDR3 loop reads CGSSRGIRNEQFF. For the CDR3, the DNA is TGCGGGTCTTCCCGGGGGATCAGGAATGAGCAGTTCTTC.

The rearrangement uses TRBV10-3 and TRBJ2-5, with 7 bases identical to TRBD1. V was pared by 3 bases and J by 2 bases, with 0 bases of the junction left unmatched. The CDR3 totals 13 residues. Per the germline V gene, CDR1 is ENHRY and CDR2 is SYGVKD. CDR3 sequence: CAISDRGQETQYF. CDR3 coding DNA: TGTGCCATCAGTGACAGGGGGCAAGAGACCCAGTACTTC.

The gene calls are TRBV9 and TRBJ1-2; 8 positions match TRBD1. The CDR3 length is 16 residues. Germline V lookup: CDR1 SGDLS, CDR2 YYNGEE. V lost 0 bases to trimming and J lost 5 bases; unmatched junction nucleotides: 9. CDR3 bases: TGTGCCAGCAGCGTAGGTTCCGGACAGGGCGCTTATGGCTACACCTTC. This encodes CASSVGSGQGAYGYTF.

This clone occurred once. The chain employs TRBV5-4 and TRBJ1-2; tentative D call: TRBD1 (5 bases). Germline CDR1 SGHNT, CDR2 YYREEE (reference sequence). V gave up 1 base and J gave up 3 bases, with 7 bases separating them. This CDR3 has 13 amino acids. The CDR3 reads CASSLRGYYGYTF. The DNA for the CDR3 is TGTGCCAGCAGCTTGAGGGGATACTATGGCTACACCTTC.